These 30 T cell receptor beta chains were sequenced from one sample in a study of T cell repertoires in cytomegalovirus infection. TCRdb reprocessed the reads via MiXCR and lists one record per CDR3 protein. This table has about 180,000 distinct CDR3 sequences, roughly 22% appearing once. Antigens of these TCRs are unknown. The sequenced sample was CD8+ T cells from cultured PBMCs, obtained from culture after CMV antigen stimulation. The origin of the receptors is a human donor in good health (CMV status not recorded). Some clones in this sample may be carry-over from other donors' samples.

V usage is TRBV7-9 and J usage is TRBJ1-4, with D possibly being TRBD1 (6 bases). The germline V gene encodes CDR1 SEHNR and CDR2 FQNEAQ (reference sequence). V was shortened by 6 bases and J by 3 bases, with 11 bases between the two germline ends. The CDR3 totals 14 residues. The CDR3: CASRSKGANEKLFF. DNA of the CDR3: TGTGCCAGCAGATCCAAGGGGGCTAATGAAAAACTGTTTTTT.

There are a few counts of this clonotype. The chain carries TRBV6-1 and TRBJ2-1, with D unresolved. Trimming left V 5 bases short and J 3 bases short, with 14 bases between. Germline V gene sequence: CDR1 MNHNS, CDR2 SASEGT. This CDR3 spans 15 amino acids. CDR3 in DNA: TGTGCCAGCAGTTTACTGGATCCAGGCTACAATGAGCAGTTCTTC. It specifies CASSLLDPGYNEQFF.

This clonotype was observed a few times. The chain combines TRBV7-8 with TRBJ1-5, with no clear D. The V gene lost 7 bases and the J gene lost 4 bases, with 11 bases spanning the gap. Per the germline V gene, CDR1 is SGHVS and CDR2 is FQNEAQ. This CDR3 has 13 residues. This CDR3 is CASTAGDNQPQHF. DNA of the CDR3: TGTGCCAGCACTGCTGGAGATAATCAGCCCCAGCATTTT.

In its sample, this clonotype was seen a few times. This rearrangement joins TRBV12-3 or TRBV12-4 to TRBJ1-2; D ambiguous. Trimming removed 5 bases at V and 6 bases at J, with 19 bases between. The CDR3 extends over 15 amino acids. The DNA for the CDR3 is TGTGCCAGCAGTACCGCTAAACTGACTGAGGATGGCTACACCTTC. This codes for CASSTAKLTEDGYTF.

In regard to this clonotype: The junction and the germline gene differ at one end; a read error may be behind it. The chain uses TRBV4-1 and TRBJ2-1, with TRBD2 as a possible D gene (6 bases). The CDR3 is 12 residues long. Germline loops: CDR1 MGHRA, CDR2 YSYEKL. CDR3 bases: TGCGCCAGCAGCCAAGATCATGGGGGGATGATCTTC. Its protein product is CASSQDHGGMIF.

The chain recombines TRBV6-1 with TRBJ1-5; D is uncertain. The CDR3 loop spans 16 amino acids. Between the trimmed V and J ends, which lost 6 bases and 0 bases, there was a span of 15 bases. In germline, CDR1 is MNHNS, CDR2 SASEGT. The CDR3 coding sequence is TGTGCCAGCAGCCGGGAGGGATTTTATAGCAATCAGCCCCAGCATTTT. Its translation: CASSREGFYSNQPQHF.

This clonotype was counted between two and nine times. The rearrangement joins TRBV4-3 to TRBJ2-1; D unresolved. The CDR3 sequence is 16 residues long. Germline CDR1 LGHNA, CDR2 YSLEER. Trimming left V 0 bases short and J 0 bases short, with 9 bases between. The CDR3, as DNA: TGCGCCAGCAGCCAAGATACCGCTAGCTCCTACAATGAGCAGTTCTTC. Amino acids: CASSQDTASSYNEQFF.

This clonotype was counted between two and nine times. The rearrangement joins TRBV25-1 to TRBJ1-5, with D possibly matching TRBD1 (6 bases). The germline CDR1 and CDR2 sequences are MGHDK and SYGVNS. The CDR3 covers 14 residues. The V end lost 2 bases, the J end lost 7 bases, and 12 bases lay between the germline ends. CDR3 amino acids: CASSEAGVYQPQHF. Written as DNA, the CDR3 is TGTGCCAGCAGTGAAGCAGGGGTCTACCAGCCCCAGCATTTT.

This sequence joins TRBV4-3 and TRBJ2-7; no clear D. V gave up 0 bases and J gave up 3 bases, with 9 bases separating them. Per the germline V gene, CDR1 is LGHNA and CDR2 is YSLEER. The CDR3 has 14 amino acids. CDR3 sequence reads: CASSQEYLNYEQYF. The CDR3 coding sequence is TGCGCCAGCAGCCAAGAATATCTGAACTACGAGCAGTACTTC.

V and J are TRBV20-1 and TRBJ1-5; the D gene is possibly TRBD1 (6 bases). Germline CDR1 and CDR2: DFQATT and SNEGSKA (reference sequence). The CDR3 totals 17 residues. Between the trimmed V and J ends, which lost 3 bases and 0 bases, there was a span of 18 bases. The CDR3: CSASIDPDSYSNQPQHF. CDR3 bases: TGCAGTGCTAGTATCGACCCGGACAGTTATAGCAATCAGCCCCAGCATTTT.

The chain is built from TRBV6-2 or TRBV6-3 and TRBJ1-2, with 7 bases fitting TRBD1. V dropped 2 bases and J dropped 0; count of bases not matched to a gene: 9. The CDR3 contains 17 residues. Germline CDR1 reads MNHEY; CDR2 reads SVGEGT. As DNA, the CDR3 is TGTGCCAGCAGTTACGAAACAGGGGCCCCATCTAACTATGGCTACACCTTC. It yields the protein CASSYETGAPSNYGYTF.

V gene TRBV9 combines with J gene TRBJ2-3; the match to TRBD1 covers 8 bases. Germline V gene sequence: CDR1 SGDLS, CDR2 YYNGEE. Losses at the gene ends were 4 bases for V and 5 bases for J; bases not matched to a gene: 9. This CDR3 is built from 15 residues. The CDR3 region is CASSYAGGEKDTQYF. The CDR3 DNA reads TGTGCCAGCAGCTACGCAGGGGGCGAGAAAGATACGCAGTATTTT.

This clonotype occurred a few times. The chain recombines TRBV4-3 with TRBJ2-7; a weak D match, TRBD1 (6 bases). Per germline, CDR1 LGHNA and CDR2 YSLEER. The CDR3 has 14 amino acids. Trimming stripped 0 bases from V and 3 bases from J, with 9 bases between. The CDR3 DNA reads TGCGCCAGCAGCCAAGATCTAGGGGGCTACGAGCAGTACTTC. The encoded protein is CASSQDLGGYEQYF.

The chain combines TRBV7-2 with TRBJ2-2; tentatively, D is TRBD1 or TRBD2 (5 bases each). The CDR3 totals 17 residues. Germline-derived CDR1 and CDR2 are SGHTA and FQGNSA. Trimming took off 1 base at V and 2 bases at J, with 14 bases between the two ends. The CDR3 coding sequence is TGTGCCAGCAGCTTAGATGGGACCACCATTAACACCGGGGAGCTGTTTTTT. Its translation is CASSLDGTTINTGELFF.

The CDR3 DNA reads as TGCGCCAGCAGCCAGGGTGTGAACTATGGCTACACCTTC. It yields the protein CASSQGVNYGYTF. This chain links TRBV4-1 with TRBJ1-2, with unresolved D. The CDR3 length is 13 residues. CDR1 is MGHRA, CDR2 YSYEKL, per germline. Trimming removed 3 bases at V and 2 bases at J, with 7 bases between.

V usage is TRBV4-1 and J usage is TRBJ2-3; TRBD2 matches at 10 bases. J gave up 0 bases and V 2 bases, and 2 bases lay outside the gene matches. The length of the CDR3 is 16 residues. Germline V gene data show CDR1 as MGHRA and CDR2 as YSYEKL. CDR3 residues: CASSQLAGGSTDTQYF. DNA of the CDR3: TGCGCCAGCAGCCAATTAGCGGGGGGTAGCACAGATACGCAGTATTTT.

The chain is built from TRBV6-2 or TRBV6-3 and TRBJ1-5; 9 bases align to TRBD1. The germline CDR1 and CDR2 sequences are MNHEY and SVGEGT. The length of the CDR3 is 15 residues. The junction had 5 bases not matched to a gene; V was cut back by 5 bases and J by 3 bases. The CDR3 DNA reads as TGTGCCAGCAGTCTACGGGACAGGGTCAATCAGCCCCAGCATTTT. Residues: CASSLRDRVNQPQHF.

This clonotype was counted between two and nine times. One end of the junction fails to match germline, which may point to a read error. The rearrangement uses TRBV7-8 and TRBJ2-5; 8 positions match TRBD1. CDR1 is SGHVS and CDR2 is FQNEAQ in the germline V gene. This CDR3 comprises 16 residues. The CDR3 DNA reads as TGTGCCAGCAGCCCCCGGACAGGGAGTGTGCAAGAGACCGAGTACTTC. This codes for CASSPRTGSVQETEYF. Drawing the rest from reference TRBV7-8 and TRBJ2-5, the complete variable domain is GAGVSQSPRYKVAKRGQDVALRCDPISGHVSLFWYQQALGQGPEFLTYFQNEAQLDKSGLPSDRFFAERPEGSVSTLKIQRTQQEDSAVYLCASSPRTGSVQETEYFGPGTRLLVL.

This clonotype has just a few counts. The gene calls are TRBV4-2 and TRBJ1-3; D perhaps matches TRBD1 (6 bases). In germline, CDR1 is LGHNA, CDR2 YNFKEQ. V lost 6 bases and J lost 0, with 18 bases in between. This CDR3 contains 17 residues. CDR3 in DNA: TGTGCCAGCAGTTTAGGGCCCACGGACAGCTCTGGAAACACCATATATTTT. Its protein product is CASSLGPTDSSGNTIYF.

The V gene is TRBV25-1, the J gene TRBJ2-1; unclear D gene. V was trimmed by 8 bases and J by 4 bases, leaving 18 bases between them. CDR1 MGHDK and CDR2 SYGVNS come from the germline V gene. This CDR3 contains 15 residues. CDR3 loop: CASSKGGELYNEQFF. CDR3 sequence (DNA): TGTGCCAGCTCAAAGGGTGGGGAATTGTACAATGAGCAGTTCTTC.

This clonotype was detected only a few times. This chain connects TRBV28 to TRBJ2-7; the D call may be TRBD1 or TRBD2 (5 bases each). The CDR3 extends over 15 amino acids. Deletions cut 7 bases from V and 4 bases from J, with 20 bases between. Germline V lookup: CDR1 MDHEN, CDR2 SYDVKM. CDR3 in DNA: TGTGCCAGCATCCACCGGGACGAAGGGTTTTACGAGCAGTACTTC. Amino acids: CASIHRDEGFYEQYF.

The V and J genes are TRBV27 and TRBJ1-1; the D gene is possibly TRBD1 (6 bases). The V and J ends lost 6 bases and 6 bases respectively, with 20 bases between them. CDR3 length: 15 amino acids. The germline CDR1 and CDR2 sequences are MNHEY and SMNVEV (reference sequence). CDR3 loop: CASRGRGRIFAEAFF. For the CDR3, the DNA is TGTGCCAGCAGAGGCAGGGGACGAATCTTCGCTGAAGCTTTCTTT.

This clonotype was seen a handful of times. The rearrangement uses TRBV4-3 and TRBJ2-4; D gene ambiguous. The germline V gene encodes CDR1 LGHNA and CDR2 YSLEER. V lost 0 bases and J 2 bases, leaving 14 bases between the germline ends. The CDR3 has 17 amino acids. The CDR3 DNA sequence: TGCGCCAGCAGCCAAGATCAAAGCCCCCCAACCAAAAACATTCAGTACTTC. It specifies CASSQDQSPPTKNIQYF.

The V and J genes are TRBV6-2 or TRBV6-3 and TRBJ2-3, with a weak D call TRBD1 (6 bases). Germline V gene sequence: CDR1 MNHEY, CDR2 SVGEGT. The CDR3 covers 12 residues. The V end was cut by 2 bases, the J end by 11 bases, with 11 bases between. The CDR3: CASSYPDSLQYF. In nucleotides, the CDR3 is TGTGCCAGCAGTTACCCGGACAGTTTGCAGTATTTT.

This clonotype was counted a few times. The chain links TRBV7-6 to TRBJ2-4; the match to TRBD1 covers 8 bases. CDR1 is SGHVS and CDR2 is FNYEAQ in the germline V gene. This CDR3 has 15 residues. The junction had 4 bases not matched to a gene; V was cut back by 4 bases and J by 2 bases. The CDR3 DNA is TGTGCCAGCAGCTCAAACAGGGGGACCAAAAACATTCAGTACTTC. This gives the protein CASSSNRGTKNIQYF.

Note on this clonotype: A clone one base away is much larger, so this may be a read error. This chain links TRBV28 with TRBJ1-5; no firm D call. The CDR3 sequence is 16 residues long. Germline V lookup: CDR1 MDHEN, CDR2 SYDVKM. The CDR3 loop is CASSLSSDGDNQPEHF. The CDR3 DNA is TGTGCCAGCAGTTTATCGTCGGACGGCGACAATCAGCCCGAGCATTTT.

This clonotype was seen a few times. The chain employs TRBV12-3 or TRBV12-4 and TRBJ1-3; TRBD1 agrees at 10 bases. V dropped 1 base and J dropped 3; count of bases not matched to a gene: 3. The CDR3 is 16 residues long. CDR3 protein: CASSLDDRGHGNTIYF. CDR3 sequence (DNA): TGTGCCAGCAGTTTAGACGACAGGGGGCATGGAAACACCATATATTTT.

CDR3 coding DNA: TGTGCCAGCTGGCCGGGACAGGGATTTGCAACTAATGAAAAACTGTTTTTT. The encoded protein is CASWPGQGFATNEKLFF. This sequence joins TRBV6-1 and TRBJ1-4; 9 bases are a match to TRBD1. Per germline, CDR1 MNHNS and CDR2 SASEGT. The CDR3 sequence is 17 residues long. J was trimmed by 0 bases and V by 8 bases; bases with no gene match: 10.

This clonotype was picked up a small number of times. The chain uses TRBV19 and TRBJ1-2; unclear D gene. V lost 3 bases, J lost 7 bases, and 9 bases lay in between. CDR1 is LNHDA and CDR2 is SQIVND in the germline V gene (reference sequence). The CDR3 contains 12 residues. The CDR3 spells CASSIGGFGYTF. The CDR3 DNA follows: TGTGCCAGTAGTATCGGAGGATTTGGCTACACCTTC.

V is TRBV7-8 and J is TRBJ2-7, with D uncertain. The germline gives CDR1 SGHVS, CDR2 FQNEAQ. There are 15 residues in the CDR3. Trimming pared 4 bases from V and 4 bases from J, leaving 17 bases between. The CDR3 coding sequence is TGTGCCAGCAGCTCGCAATTAGCCTGGAGTTACGAGCAGTACTTC. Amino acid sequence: CASSSQLAWSYEQYF. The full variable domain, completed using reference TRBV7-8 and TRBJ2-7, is GAGVSQSPRYKVAKRGQDVALRCDPISGHVSLFWYQQALGQGPEFLTYFQNEAQLDKSGLPSDRFFAERPEGSVSTLKIQRTQQEDSAVYLCASSSQLAWSYEQYFGPGTRLTVT.